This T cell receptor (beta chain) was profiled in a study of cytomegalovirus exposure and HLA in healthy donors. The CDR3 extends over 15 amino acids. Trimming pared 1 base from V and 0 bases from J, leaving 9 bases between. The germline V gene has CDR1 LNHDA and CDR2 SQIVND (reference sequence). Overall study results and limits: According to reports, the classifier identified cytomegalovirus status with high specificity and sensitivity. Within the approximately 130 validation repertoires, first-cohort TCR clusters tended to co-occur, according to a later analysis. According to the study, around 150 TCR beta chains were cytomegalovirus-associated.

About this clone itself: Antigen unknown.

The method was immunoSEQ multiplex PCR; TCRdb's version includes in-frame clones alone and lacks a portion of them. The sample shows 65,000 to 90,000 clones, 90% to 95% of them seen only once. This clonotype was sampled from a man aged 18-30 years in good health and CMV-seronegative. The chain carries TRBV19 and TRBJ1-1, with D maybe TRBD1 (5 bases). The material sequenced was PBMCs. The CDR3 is CASSIGGSMNTEAFF. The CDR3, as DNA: TGTGCCAGTAGTATAGGGGGCTCAATGAACACTGAAGCTTTCTTT. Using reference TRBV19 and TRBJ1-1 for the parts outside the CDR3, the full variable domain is DGGITQSPKYLFRKEGQNVTLSCEQNLNHDAMYWYRQDPGQGLRLIYYSQIVNDFQKGDIAEGYSVSREKKESFPLTVTSAQKNPTAFYLCASSIGGSMNTEAFFGQGTRLTVV.